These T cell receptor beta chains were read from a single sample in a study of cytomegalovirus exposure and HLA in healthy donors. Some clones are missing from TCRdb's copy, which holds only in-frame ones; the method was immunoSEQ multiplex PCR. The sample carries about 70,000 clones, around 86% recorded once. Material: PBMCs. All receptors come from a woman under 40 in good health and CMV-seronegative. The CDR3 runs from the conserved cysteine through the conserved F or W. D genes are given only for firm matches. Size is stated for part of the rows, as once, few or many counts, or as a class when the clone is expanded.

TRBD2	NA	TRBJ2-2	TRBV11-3	TGTGCCAGCAGCTCCAGATCAGGGACTAGCGGTTATTACACCGGGGAGCTGTTTTTT	CASSSRSGTSGYYTGELFF
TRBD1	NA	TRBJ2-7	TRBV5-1	TGCGCCAGCAGCCGGGACAGGGCCACCTACGAGCAGTACTTC	CASSRDRATYEQYF
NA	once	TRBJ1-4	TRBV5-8	TGTGCCAGCAGCTTCCGAGGGACAACTAATGAAAAACTGTTTTTT	CASSFRGTTNEKLFF
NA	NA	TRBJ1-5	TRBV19	TGTGCCAGTACCACATTTGGGGGCGATCAGCCCCAGCATTTT	CASTTFGGDQPQHF
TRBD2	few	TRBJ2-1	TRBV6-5	TGTGCCAGCGGCCTAGCGGGATGGGATGAGCAGTTCTTC	CASGLAGWDEQFF
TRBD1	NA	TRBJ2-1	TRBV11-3	TGTGCCAGCAGCTTAGAACAGGGGGACTACAATGAGCAGTTCTTC	CASSLEQGDYNEQFF
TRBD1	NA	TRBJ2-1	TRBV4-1	TGTGCCAGCAGCCAAGGGCCCAGGACAGGGGTCAATGAGCAGTTCTTC	CASSQGPRTGVNEQFF
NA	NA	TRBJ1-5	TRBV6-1	TGTGCCAGCAGTGGCCGGGGGGGCAATCAGCCCCAGCATTTT	CASSGRGGNQPQHF
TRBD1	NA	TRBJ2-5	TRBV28	TGTGCCAGCAGTGGGCAGGGGGATGAGAGCCAGTACTTC	CASSGQGDESQYF
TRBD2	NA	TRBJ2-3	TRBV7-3	TGTGCCAGCAGCCCGGGACTAAGCACAGATACGCAGTATTTT	CASSPGLSTDTQYF
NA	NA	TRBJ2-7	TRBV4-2	TGTGCCAGCAGCCAAGACCCGGGACTGAACAATATACGTGAGCAGTACTTC	CASSQDPGLNNIREQYF
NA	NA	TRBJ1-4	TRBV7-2	TGTGCCAGCAGCCACACCGGAGGAGCCAATGAAAAACTGTTTTTT	CASSHTGGANEKLFF
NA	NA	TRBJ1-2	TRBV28	TGTGCCAGCAGTTTGGCGGGGCGAAGCTATGGCTACACCTTC	CASSLAGRSYGYTF
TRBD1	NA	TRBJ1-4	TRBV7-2	TGTGCCAGCAGCTTAGGGACAGGGGGAACTAATGAAAAACTGTTTTTT	CASSLGTGGTNEKLFF
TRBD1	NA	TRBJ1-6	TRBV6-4	TGTGCCAGCAGTGACTCGGGACAGTCACCCCTCCACTTT	CASSDSGQSPLHF
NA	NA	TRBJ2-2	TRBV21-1	TGTGCCAGCAGCAAAGAAGACGGGAGGGCCCAGGAGGAGCTGTTTTTT	CASSKEDGRAQEELFF
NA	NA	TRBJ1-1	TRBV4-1	TGCGCCAGCAGCCAAGTCCCTACCGCGACGGGGAAAACTGAAGCTTTCTTT	CASSQVPTATGKTEAFF
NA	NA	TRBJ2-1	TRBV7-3	TGTGCCAGCAGCTTAACGCCGGTCGCGGGTTATGAGCAGTTCTTC	CASSLTPVAGYEQFF
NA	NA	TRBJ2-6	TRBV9	TGTGCCAGCAGCGTAGATTTAGGGAGAGGTTCAAGCGGTCCCTCTGGGGCCAACGTCCTGACTTTC	CASSVDLGRGSSGPSGANVLTF
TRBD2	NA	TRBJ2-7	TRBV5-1	TGCGCCAGCAGCCCGATTCAACGCGGGAGTAACCACGAGCAGTACTTC	CASSPIQRGSNHEQYF
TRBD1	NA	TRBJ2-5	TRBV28	TGTGCCAGCAGTCCGGGGACAGTCCAAGAGACCCAGTACTTC	CASSPGTVQETQYF
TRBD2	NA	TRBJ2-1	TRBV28	TGTGCCAGCACCATAACTCCACCCGGACTAGCGGGAGTTAATGAGCAGTTCTTC	CASTITPPGLAGVNEQFF